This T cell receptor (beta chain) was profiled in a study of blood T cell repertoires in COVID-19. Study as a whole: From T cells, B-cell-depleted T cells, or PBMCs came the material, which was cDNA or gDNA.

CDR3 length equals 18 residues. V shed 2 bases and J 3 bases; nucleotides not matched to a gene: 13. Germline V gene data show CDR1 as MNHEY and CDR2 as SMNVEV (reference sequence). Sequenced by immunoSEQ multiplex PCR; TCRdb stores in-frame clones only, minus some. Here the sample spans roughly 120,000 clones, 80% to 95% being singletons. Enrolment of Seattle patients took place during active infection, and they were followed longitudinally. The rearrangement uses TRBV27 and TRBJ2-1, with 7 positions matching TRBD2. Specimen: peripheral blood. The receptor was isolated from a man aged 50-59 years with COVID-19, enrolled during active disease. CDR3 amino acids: CASSLTSLLASHYNEQFF. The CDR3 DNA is TGTGCCAGCAGTTTAACGTCCCTACTAGCGTCCCACTACAATGAGCAGTTCTTC.